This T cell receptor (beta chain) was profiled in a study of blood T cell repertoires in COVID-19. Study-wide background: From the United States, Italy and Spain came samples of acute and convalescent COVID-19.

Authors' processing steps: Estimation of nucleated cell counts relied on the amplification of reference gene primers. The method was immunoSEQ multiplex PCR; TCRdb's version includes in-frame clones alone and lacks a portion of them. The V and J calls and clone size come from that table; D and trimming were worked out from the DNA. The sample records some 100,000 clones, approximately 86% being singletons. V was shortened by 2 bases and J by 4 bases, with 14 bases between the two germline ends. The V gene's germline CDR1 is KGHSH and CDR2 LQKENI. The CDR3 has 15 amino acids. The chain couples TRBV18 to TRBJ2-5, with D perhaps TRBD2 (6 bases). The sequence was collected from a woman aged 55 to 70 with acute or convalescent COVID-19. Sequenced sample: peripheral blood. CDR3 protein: CASSPELLGGETQYF. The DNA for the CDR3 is TGTGCCAGCTCACCAGAGTTGCTCGGGGGAGAGACCCAGTACTTC. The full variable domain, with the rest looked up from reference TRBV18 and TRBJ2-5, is NAGVMQNPRHLVRRRGQEARLRCSPMKGHSHVYWYRQLPEEGLKFMVYLQKENIIDESGMPKERFSAEFPKEGPSILRIQQVVRGDSAAYFCASSPELLGGETQYFGPGTRLLVL.